What follows describes a single TCR beta chain. The record originates from a study of blood T cell repertoires in COVID-19. Study overall: The United States, Italy and Spain provided the acute and convalescent COVID-19 samples. Sample material is recorded as cDNA or gDNA derived from T cells, B-cell-depleted T cells, or PBMCs.

In the original processing: The authors estimated nucleated cell counts from reference gene primer amplification. Repertoires were generated with immunoSEQ multiplex PCR, while TCRdb's copy carries only in-frame clones and drops some. That table supplies the V and J calls and clone size; D and trimming were determined from the DNA. The profile shows 40,000 to 45,000 clones, approximately 90% of them singletons. Germline V gene lookup returns CDR1 SGHKS and CDR2 YYEKEE (reference sequence). V lost 4 bases and J lost 7; bases outside the gene matches: 2. This CDR3 contains 14 residues. V and J are TRBV5-5 and TRBJ2-1; TRBD2 agrees at 13 bases. The origin of this receptor is a human donor in a cohort sampled during active COVID-19. The sample taken for sequencing was peripheral blood. In DNA, the CDR3 is TGTGCCAGCAGCCTACTAGCGGGGGGGAATGAGCAGTTCTTC. This sequence encodes CASSLLAGGNEQFF. Combining the CDR3 with reference TRBV5-5 and TRBJ2-1 gives the whole variable domain DAGVTQSPTHLIKTRGQQVTLRCSPISGHKSVSWYQQVLGQGPQFIFQYYEKEERGRGNFPDRFSARQFPNYSSELNVNALLLGDSALYLCASSLLAGGNEQFFGPGTRLTVL.